The 10 T cell receptor beta chains reported below all come from one sample, sequenced in a study of molecular identifiers for immune sequencing clone quantification. TCRdb reprocessed the PCR reads with MiXCR, giving one entry per CDR3 protein. The top ten clones hold 1.5% of a sample with about 65,000 distinct CDR3 sequences, under 20% of them seen once. Sequencing input: naive CD8+ T cells from blood, with Jurkat cell RNA spiked in. Subset given: FACS-sorted CD8+CD4-CCR7+CD45RA+ naive T cells. Receptor source: a human donor in good health. Some libraries in this study had Jurkat cell RNA spiked in.

This clonotype was detected many times. The chain has TRBV3-1 and TRBJ1-5, with D possibly being TRBD1 (5 bases). The CDR3 is 15 residues long. From germline, CDR1 is LGHDT and CDR2 YNNKEL (reference sequence). The V and J ends lost 2 bases and 4 bases respectively, with 12 bases between them. CDR3 in amino acids: CASSQKGPTNQPQHF. CDR3 DNA: TGTGCCAGCAGCCAAAAGGGACCGACTAATCAGCCCCAGCATTTT.

This clonotype has at least ten counts. This rearrangement joins TRBV20-1 to TRBJ2-6; unclear D gene. The CDR3 totals 15 residues. The V end was cut by 0 bases, the J end by 0 bases, with 6 bases between. Germline loops: CDR1 DFQATT, CDR2 SNEGSKA (reference sequence). The CDR3 here is CSARDRHSGANVLTF. CDR3 nucleotide sequence: TGCAGTGCTAGAGACCGGCACTCTGGGGCCAACGTCCTGACTTTC.

This clonotype was counted between two and nine times. V is TRBV3-1 and J is TRBJ2-1, with 10 bases fitting TRBD1. CDR1 and CDR2 from the germline V gene are LGHDT and YNNKEL (reference sequence). With V trimmed by 2 bases and J by 10 bases, 11 bases remained unmatched. This CDR3 is 16 amino acids long. CDR3 sequence (DNA): TGTGCCAGCAGCCAACCGGGACAGGGGCTCAGGTGGGAGCAGTTCTTC. This sequence encodes CASSQPGQGLRWEQFF.

In regard to this clonotype: Germline is not matched at one junction end, which may reflect a read error. This rearrangement joins TRBV12-3 or TRBV12-4 to TRBJ2-1; 9 bases match TRBD2. This CDR3 spans 20 amino acids. Written as DNA, the CDR3 is TGTGCCAGCAGTTTTTTAGGCCAATTGGTAGCGGGGGCGACCTACAATGTGCAGTTCTTC. Translating gives CASSFLGQLVAGATYNVQFF.

This clonotype has a count of ten or more. The chain is built from TRBV11-2 and TRBJ2-7; 7 bases line up with TRBD1. The CDR3 is 14 residues long. CDR1 is SGHAT and CDR2 is FQNNGV in the germline V gene. Trimming cost V 2 bases and J 4 bases; bases outside gene matches: 5. The CDR3 DNA is TGTGCCAGCAGCTTACTGGCAGGGGGTTACGAGCAGTACTTC. Its protein is CASSLLAGGYEQYF.

The J gene is TRBJ2-2, the V gene TRBV19; no reliable D call. V was clipped by 3 bases and J by 3 bases, with 26 bases between them. CDR1 LNHDA and CDR2 SQIVND come from the germline V gene (reference sequence). This CDR3 contains 20 residues. CDR3 protein: CASSMFGPGNGRRDTGELFF. The CDR3 coding sequence is TGTGCCAGTAGTATGTTTGGGCCGGGCAACGGAAGGAGAGACACCGGGGAGCTGTTTTTT.

In the case of this clonotype: Just one base apart from a much larger clone, this may be a read error. V is TRBV7-7 and J is TRBJ2-1, with a possible D match to TRBD2 (7 bases). V lost 4 bases, J lost 9 bases, and 25 bases lay in between. In germline, CDR1 is SSHAT, CDR2 FNYEAQ (reference sequence). The CDR3 spans 17 residues. The CDR3 region is CASSSGLERGLRGEQFF. Here the CDR3 DNA reads TGTGCCAGCAGCTCTGGCTTGGAGCGGGGACTCAGGGGTGAGCAGTTCTTC.

A remark on this clonotype: With a much larger clone just one base away, this may be a read error. The CDR3 region has the DNA TGTGCCAGCTCACCTAGCGGGAGCACAGATACGCAGTATTTT. This codes for CASSPSGSTDTQYF. The chain links TRBV5-4 to TRBJ2-3; 8 nucleotides agree with TRBD2. There are 14 residues in the CDR3. V lost 7 bases to trimming and J lost 0 bases; unmatched junction nucleotides: 4. Germline loops: CDR1 SGHNT, CDR2 YYREEE (reference sequence). The full variable domain, its missing parts supplied by reference TRBV5-4 and TRBJ2-3, is ETGVTQSPTHLIKTRGQQVTLRCSSQSGHNTVSWYQQALGQGPQFIFQYYREEENGRGNFPPRFSGLQFPNYSSELNVNALELDDSALYLCASSPSGSTDTQYFGPGTRLTVL.

This clonotype was seen ten or more times. The J gene is TRBJ1-2, the V gene TRBV24-1; D gene unclear. CDR3 length: 12 residues. Looked up from germline, CDR1 is KGHDR and CDR2 is SFDVKD. V was clipped by 7 bases and J by 4 bases, with 9 bases between them. The CDR3: CATSAGGYGYTF. Here the CDR3 DNA reads TGTGCCACCAGCGCCGGTGGCTATGGCTACACCTTC.

The table lists this clonotype with many counts. V is TRBV11-3 and J is TRBJ1-1; no firm D call. V was trimmed by 5 bases and J by 6 bases, leaving 10 bases between them. Germline CDR1 is SGHNT and CDR2 is YENEEA. The CDR3 length is 12 residues. CDR3 amino acids: CASSNRRAEAFF. DNA for the CDR3: TGTGCCAGCAGCAACCGACGGGCTGAAGCTTTCTTT.